The 20 T cell receptor beta chains reported below all come from one sample, sequenced in a study of shared clonotypes between healthy human individuals. Data came from immunoSEQ multiplex PCR; TCRdb stores just in-frame clones and leaves some out. The sample lists millions of clones; 85% to 95% were seen once. CD45RO-negative, CCR7-positively selected cells formed the naive CD8 fraction, excluding terminally differentiated effector memory CD45RA+ cells. The specimen sequenced was naive CD8+ T cells from PBMCs. These receptors all stem from a man aged 18 to 35 in good health. Some clones in this sample may be carry-over from other donors' samples.

In regard to this clone: Other DNA sequences in this sample translate to the same CDR3. This rearrangement joins TRBV19 to TRBJ1-1, with 9 nucleotides matching TRBD1. With V trimmed by 7 bases and J by 1 base, 1 base remained unmatched. Looked up from germline, CDR1 is LNHDA and CDR2 is SQIVND (reference sequence). The CDR3 is 13 amino acids. CDR3: CASTDRGNTEAFF. In DNA, the CDR3 is TGTGCCAGTACGGACAGGGGGAACACTGAAGCTTTCTTT.

The chain combines TRBV7-9 with TRBJ1-5; the match to TRBD1 covers 7 bases. The trim removed 4 bases at V and 1 base at J, leaving 4 bases unmatched. This CDR3 is built from 15 residues. The germline V gene encodes CDR1 SEHNR and CDR2 FQNEAQ (reference sequence). The CDR3 region is CASSSDRTSNQPQHF. Written as DNA, the CDR3 is TGTGCCAGCAGCTCGGACAGGACGAGCAATCAGCCCCAGCATTTT.

As regards this clone: This sample includes further DNA sequences coding for the same CDR3. This chain joins TRBV7-9 and TRBJ2-5, with D unclear. The germline V gene has CDR1 SEHNR and CDR2 FQNEAQ (reference sequence). V dropped 2 bases and J dropped 3 bases, with 1 base sitting between them. This CDR3 has 11 amino acids. CDR3 bases: TGTGCCAGCAGCTTAAAAGAGACCCAGTACTTC. Translated, it gives CASSLKETQYF.

V gene TRBV28 combines with J gene TRBJ2-5; D may be TRBD2 (6 bases). The V gene's germline CDR1 is MDHEN and CDR2 SYDVKM. V lost 6 bases and J 7 bases, leaving 18 bases between the germline ends. This CDR3 spans 14 amino acids. The CDR3 reads CASRQGTYHGTQYF. CDR3 nucleotides: TGTGCCAGCAGACAAGGGACTTACCACGGGACCCAGTACTTC.

Only one count was recorded for this clone. The chain uses TRBV27 and TRBJ2-3; perhaps TRBD2 as D (6 bases). V gave up 3 bases and J gave up 8 bases, with 15 bases separating them. CDR3 size: 14 residues. The germline V gene encodes CDR1 MNHEY and CDR2 SMNVEV (reference sequence). The CDR3 is CASSFFDGRGTQYF. CDR3 in DNA: TGTGCCAGCAGTTTTTTCGACGGGCGGGGTACGCAGTATTTT.

This rearrangement joins TRBV27 to TRBJ2-1; tentatively, D is TRBD2 (6 bases). CDR3 length: 16 residues. Germline CDR1 is MNHEY and CDR2 is SMNVEV (reference sequence). Trimming removed 3 bases at V and 7 bases at J, with 19 bases between. CDR3 sequence reads: CASSLAPVGGLNEQFF. CDR3 nucleotide sequence: TGTGCCAGCAGTTTGGCACCAGTGGGAGGTTTAAATGAGCAGTTCTTC.

The chain joins TRBV7-6 to TRBJ2-2; the D gene could be TRBD1 or TRBD2 (5 bases each). Trimming took 6 bases from V and 4 from J, leaving 12 bases between them. The CDR3 runs to 14 residues. Germline values: CDR1 SGHVS, CDR2 FNYEAQ. The CDR3, as DNA: TGTGCCAGCAGAGGACGGGACGGCACCGGGGAGCTGTTTTTT. Translated, it gives CASRGRDGTGELFF.

This clone was observed a few times. The same CDR3 also results from other DNA sequences found in this sample. V and J are TRBV28 and TRBJ1-4; D call uncertain. V lost 6 bases and J lost 2, with 4 bases in between. There are 12 residues in the CDR3. Germline V CDR1 and CDR2: MDHEN, SYDVKM. The CDR3: CASRGTNEKLFF. The DNA of the CDR3 is TGTGCCAGCAGAGGGACTAATGAAAAACTGTTTTTT.

CDR3 coding DNA: TGCGCCAGCAGCCAAGATCCGACCGATAGCTCCTACAATGAGCAGTTCTTC. This gives the protein CASSQDPTDSSYNEQFF. This chain connects TRBV4-1 to TRBJ2-1; D is ambiguous. Deletions cut 0 bases from V and 0 bases from J, with 12 bases between. CDR1 and CDR2 from the germline V gene are MGHRA and YSYEKL. The CDR3 runs 17 residues.

V gene TRBV11-2 combines with J gene TRBJ1-4; tentative D call: TRBD1 (5 bases). This CDR3 is built from 16 residues. CDR1 is SGHAT and CDR2 is FQNNGV in the germline V gene. Trimming took 2 bases from V and 1 from J, leaving 11 bases between them. CDR3 in amino acids: CASSLQGTRTNEKLFF. The CDR3 DNA sequence: TGTGCCAGCAGCTTACAGGGTACCCGAACTAATGAAAAACTGTTTTTT.

Points on this clone: The sample holds other DNA sequences that translate to the same CDR3. The V call is TRBV9, the J call TRBJ2-7, with no clear D. The CDR3 has 13 amino acids. The germline V and J ends were trimmed by 0 bases and 0 bases, with 4 bases remaining between them. CDR1 SGDLS and CDR2 YYNGEE come from the germline V gene. CDR3 nucleotide sequence: TGTGCCAGCAGCGTAGATCACTCCTACGAGCAGTACTTC. Translated: CASSVDHSYEQYF.

V and J are TRBV11-2 and TRBJ1-1; no clear D. This CDR3 is 13 amino acids long. CDR1 is SGHAT and CDR2 is FQNNGV in the germline V gene. Trimming took off 1 base at V and 5 bases at J, with 8 bases between the two ends. DNA for the CDR3: TGTGCCAGCAGCTTAGTGGTGAGGACTGAAGCTTTCTTT. This codes for CASSLVVRTEAFF.

The V gene is TRBV5-1, the J gene TRBJ2-7, with 8 bases identical to TRBD2. CDR1 SGHRS and CDR2 YFSETQ come from the germline V gene. This CDR3 region has 14 residues. V was clipped by 3 bases and J by 6 bases; unmatched bases: 8. DNA for the CDR3: TGCGCCAGCAGCTCCGGGACTAGTAGGTTCGAGCAGTACTTC. Translation gives CASSSGTSRFEQYF.

The rearrangement joins TRBV15 to TRBJ1-2; no clear D gene. Germline lookup yields CDR1 LNHNV and CDR2 YYDKDF (reference sequence). There are 15 residues in the CDR3. V was trimmed by 0 bases and J by 4 bases, leaving 12 bases between them. DNA for the CDR3: TGTGCCACCAGCAGAGATCAGGCCGTGGGCTATGGCTACACCTTC. This gives the protein CATSRDQAVGYGYTF.

This rearrangement joins TRBV28 to TRBJ1-3; D gene unclear. This CDR3 spans 15 amino acids. CDR1 is MDHEN, CDR2 SYDVKM, per germline. The V end lost 4 bases, the J end lost 1 base, and 11 bases lay between the germline ends. CDR3 nucleotides: TGTGCCAGCAGTTCTCCTTGGGGTTCTGGAAACACCATATATTTT. It codes for CASSSPWGSGNTIYF. The full variable domain, its missing parts supplied by reference TRBV28 and TRBJ1-3, is DVKVTQSSRYLVKRTGEKVFLECVQDMDHENMFWYRQDPGLGLRLIYFSYDVKMKEKGDIPEGYSVSREKKERFSLILESASTNQTSMYLCASSSPWGSGNTIYFGEGSWLTVV.

This chain joins TRBV7-2 and TRBJ1-1, with 9 bases lining up with TRBD1. V gave up 5 bases and J gave up 4 bases; unmatched junction bases: 14. The CDR3 has 17 residues. Germline V lookup: CDR1 SGHTA, CDR2 FQGNSA. In DNA, the CDR3 is TGTGCCAGCAGCCCCGCCGGGACAGGGATAGAGGGCACTGAAGCTTTCTTT. Protein: CASSPAGTGIEGTEAFF.

J is TRBJ2-7 and V is TRBV4-2, with a possible D match to TRBD2 (6 bases). The V and J ends lost 1 base and 2 bases respectively, with 12 bases between them. Germline CDR1 is LGHNA and CDR2 is YNFKEQ. This CDR3 has 15 residues. The CDR3 region has the DNA TGTGCCAGCAGCCAAGGCGTGGAGCGGGCCTACGAGCAGTACTTC. Encoded protein: CASSQGVERAYEQYF.

The chain recombines TRBV7-9 with TRBJ2-7, with no clear D. This CDR3 spans 15 amino acids. Trimming took off 1 base at V and 0 bases at J, with 10 bases between the two ends. Germline assignment: CDR1 SEHNR and CDR2 FQNEAQ (reference sequence). CDR3 nucleotides: TGTGCCAGCAGCTTAGAGGCCCTTAGCTCCTACGAGCAGTACTTC. This sequence encodes CASSLEALSSYEQYF. Full variable domain (remainder filled in from reference TRBV7-9 and TRBJ2-7): DTGVSQNPRHKITKRGQNVTFRCDPISEHNRLYWYRQTLGQGPEFLTYFQNEAQLEKSRLLSDRFSAERPKGSFSTLEIQRTEQGDSAMYLCASSLEALSSYEQYFGPGTRLTVT.

V and J are TRBV6-5 and TRBJ2-7, with D maybe TRBD1 (6 bases). CDR3 size: 14 residues. Trimming stripped 6 bases from V and 2 bases from J, with 14 bases between. Looked up from germline, CDR1 is MNHEY and CDR2 is SVGAGI. CDR3 loop: CASSQGTLTYEQYF. The CDR3 DNA sequence: TGTGCCAGCAGCCAGGGGACACTAACCTACGAGCAGTACTTC.

The chain uses TRBV28 and TRBJ1-5; D perhaps matches TRBD1 (5 bases). V was pared by 6 bases and J by 13 bases, with 19 bases between. CDR3 length equals 13 residues. Germline assignment: CDR1 MDHEN and CDR2 SYDVKM. As DNA, the CDR3 is TGTGCCAGCAGCCCGCACGGGGCGGCCGGGCAGCATTTT. It is translated as CASSPHGAAGQHF.